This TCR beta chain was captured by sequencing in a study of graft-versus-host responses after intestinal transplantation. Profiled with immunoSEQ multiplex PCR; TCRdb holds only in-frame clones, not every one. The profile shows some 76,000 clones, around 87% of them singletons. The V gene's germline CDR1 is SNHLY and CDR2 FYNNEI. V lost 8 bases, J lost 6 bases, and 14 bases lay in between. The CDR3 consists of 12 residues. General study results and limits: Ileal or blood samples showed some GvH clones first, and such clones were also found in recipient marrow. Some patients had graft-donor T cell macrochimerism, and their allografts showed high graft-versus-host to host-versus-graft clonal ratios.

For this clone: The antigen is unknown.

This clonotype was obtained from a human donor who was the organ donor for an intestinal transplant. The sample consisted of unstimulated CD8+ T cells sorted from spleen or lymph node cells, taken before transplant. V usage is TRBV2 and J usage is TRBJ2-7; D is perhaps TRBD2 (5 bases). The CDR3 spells CASPGPGSEQYF. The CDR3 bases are TGTGCCAGCCCGGGTCCGGGGAGCGAGCAGTACTTC.